The 28 T cell receptor beta chains presented below share a single source sample, sequenced in a study of shared clonotypes between healthy human individuals. Some clones are missing from TCRdb's copy, which holds only in-frame ones; the method was immunoSEQ multiplex PCR. The sample carries roughly 1,500,000 clones, 98% recorded once. Sequencing was done on a sample of naive CD4+ T cells sorted from blood. The sample's subset: CD45RA+ positively selected. The receptor source for this set is a man aged 30 to 45 in good health.

The V call is TRBV28, the J call TRBJ2-1; D is ambiguous. The V gene lost 8 bases and the J gene lost 4 bases, with 12 bases spanning the gap. From germline, CDR1 is MDHEN and CDR2 SYDVKM. CDR3 length: 13 amino acids. CDR3 nucleotides: TGTGCCAGCGCCCAGCTGGGGTACAATGAGCAGTTCTTC. This sequence encodes CASAQLGYNEQFF.

The rearrangement links TRBV6-4 to TRBJ2-2; 10 bases align to TRBD1. The CDR3 contains 15 residues. V lost 6 bases and J lost 2; bases outside the gene matches: 3. Germline-derived CDR1 and CDR2 are MRHNA and SNTAGT. CDR3 bases: TGTGCCAGCAGGGGGACAGGGGCAAACACCGGGGAGCTGTTTTTT. This codes for CASRGTGANTGELFF.

The chain uses TRBV18 and TRBJ2-5; the match to TRBD2 covers 7 bases. V lost 1 base and J lost 2; bases outside the gene matches: 7. The CDR3 sequence is 16 residues long. Germline V CDR1 and CDR2: KGHSH, LQKENI. CDR3 amino acids: CASSPLRASGQETQYF. DNA for the CDR3: TGTGCCAGCTCACCACTCCGGGCTAGCGGACAAGAGACCCAGTACTTC.

The chain joins TRBV5-6 to TRBJ2-7; D not certain. CDR3 size: 12 residues. Trimming cost V 2 bases and J 6 bases, with 9 bases left between them. Germline assignment: CDR1 SGHDT and CDR2 YYEEEE. In DNA, the CDR3 is TGTGCCAGCAGCTTTGGCCTGTTCGAGCAGTACTTC. It encodes CASSFGLFEQYF.

The chain links TRBV4-2 to TRBJ2-7; 9 bases map to TRBD1. The CDR3 is 16 amino acids. V lost 2 bases to trimming and J lost 5 bases; unmatched junction nucleotides: 10. CDR1 and CDR2 from the germline V gene are LGHNA and YNFKEQ. The CDR3 reads CASSQTGGGGSDEQYF. CDR3 in DNA: TGTGCCAGCAGCCAAACAGGGGGCGGCGGGTCCGACGAGCAGTACTTC.

This clone has just one count. V gene TRBV5-1 combines with J gene TRBJ2-2, with D hard to call. Trimming shortened V by 5 bases and J by 5 bases, and 10 bases separated the two germline ends. Germline V CDR1 and CDR2: SGHRS, YFSETQ. The length of the CDR3 is 13 residues. The CDR3 loop is CASRKDVTGELFF. In DNA, the CDR3 is TGCGCCAGCAGAAAGGACGTTACCGGGGAGCTGTTTTTT. Supplemented by reference TRBV5-1 and TRBJ2-2, the full variable domain reads KAGVTQTPRYLIKTRGQQVTLSCSPISGHRSVSWYQQTPGQGLQFLFEYFSETQRNKGNFPGRFSGRQFSNSRSEMNVSTLELGDSALYLCASRKDVTGELFFGEGSRLTVL.

V and J are TRBV7-9 and TRBJ2-1; D ambiguous. Deletions cut 2 bases from V and 5 bases from J, with 7 bases between. CDR1 and CDR2 from the germline V gene are SEHNR and FQNEAQ (reference sequence). This CDR3 has 13 residues. In DNA, the CDR3 is TGTGCCAGCAGCTTATCTTTACACAATGAGCAGTTCTTC. Residues: CASSLSLHNEQFF.

This chain connects TRBV5-1 to TRBJ1-5; D is ambiguous. Germline-derived CDR1 and CDR2 are SGHRS and YFSETQ. The CDR3 has 15 amino acids. V lost 0 bases, J lost 6 bases, and 13 bases lay in between. The CDR3 bases are TGCGCCAGCAGCTTGGGTGAAGGGTCCAGTCAGCCCCAGCATTTT. Translating gives CASSLGEGSSQPQHF.

The V gene is TRBV27, the J gene TRBJ1-4; D perhaps matches TRBD1 (5 bases). V was cut by 5 bases and J by 7 bases, with 23 bases left in between. Germline V gene data show CDR1 as MNHEY and CDR2 as SMNVEV (reference sequence). The CDR3 sequence is 17 residues long. The CDR3 region is CASSRAKLGVWFEKLFF. In DNA, the CDR3 is TGTGCCAGCAGTAGAGCAAAACTAGGGGTATGGTTTGAAAAACTGTTTTTT.

The V call is TRBV7-8, the J call TRBJ1-2; D may be TRBD1 (5 bases). CDR1 SGHVS and CDR2 FQNEAQ come from the germline V gene. This CDR3 contains 15 residues. Deletions cut 5 bases from V and 4 bases from J, with 17 bases between. The DNA for the CDR3 is TGTGCCAGCAGCCGGAGTACCGACAGCACCTATGGCTACACCTTC. It codes for CASSRSTDSTYGYTF.

The V call is TRBV19, the J call TRBJ2-5; 9 bases match TRBD1. J was trimmed by 3 bases and V by 7 bases; bases with no gene match: 3. The CDR3 length is 13 residues. Per germline, CDR1 LNHDA and CDR2 SQIVND (reference sequence). In DNA, the CDR3 is TGTGCCAGTACCAGGACAGGGGAAGAGACCCAGTACTTC. Translating gives CASTRTGEETQYF.

V is TRBV5-1 and J is TRBJ2-7; the D is unclear. Germline V CDR1 and CDR2: SGHRS, YFSETQ. The V gene lost 1 base and the J gene lost 6 bases, with 14 bases spanning the gap. The CDR3 has 14 amino acids. This chain's CDR3 is CASSLKSALGEQYF. The CDR3 nucleotides are TGCGCCAGCAGCTTGAAGTCTGCGTTGGGCGAGCAGTACTTC.

The chain couples TRBV6-6 to TRBJ2-5, with TRBD1 identical over 9 bases. CDR1 and CDR2 (germline): MNHNY, SVGAGI (reference sequence). CDR3 length equals 14 residues. The junction had 2 bases not matched to a gene; V was cut back by 4 bases and J by 2 bases. The CDR3 here is CASSLQGAQETQYF. In DNA, the CDR3 is TGTGCCAGCAGTTTACAGGGGGCGCAAGAGACCCAGTACTTC.

The DNA of the CDR3 is TGCGCCAGCAGCTTGGTCGCACAGGCACCTCCTAACTATGGCTACACCTTC. It yields the protein CASSLVAQAPPNYGYTF. V usage is TRBV5-1 and J usage is TRBJ1-2; tentative D call: TRBD1 (5 bases). V was clipped by 0 bases and J by 0 bases, with 15 bases between them. Germline V gene lookup returns CDR1 SGHRS and CDR2 YFSETQ. This CDR3 contains 17 residues.

The chain carries TRBV7-2 and TRBJ2-7; 10 nucleotides agree with TRBD2. The germline V gene has CDR1 SGHTA and CDR2 FQGNSA. V lost 5 bases, J lost 1 base, and 8 bases stayed unmatched. CDR3 length equals 16 residues. CDR3 sequence: CASSAGLAEGSYEQYF. The CDR3 nucleotides read TGTGCCAGCAGCGCCGGACTAGCGGAGGGGTCCTACGAGCAGTACTTC.

The V call is TRBV18, the J call TRBJ2-1, with 10 bases that match TRBD1. Germline trimming cut 6 bases from V and 8 bases from J; bases unmatched to any gene: 7. CDR3 size: 14 residues. CDR1 is KGHSH and CDR2 is LQKENI in the germline V gene. CDR3: CASSRGQGYDEQFF. CDR3 DNA: TGTGCCAGCTCCCGGGGACAGGGGTACGATGAGCAGTTCTTC.

The gene calls are TRBV5-1 and TRBJ1-2; 10 nucleotides match TRBD1. V dropped 4 bases and J dropped 3; count of bases not matched to a gene: 6. This CDR3 has 15 amino acids. Germline lookup yields CDR1 SGHRS and CDR2 YFSETQ. The CDR3 is CASSDSDRGDYGYTF. CDR3 nucleotide sequence: TGCGCCAGCAGCGATTCGGACAGGGGGGACTATGGCTACACCTTC.

The chain combines TRBV28 with TRBJ2-3; 7 nucleotides agree with TRBD1. Germline V lookup: CDR1 MDHEN, CDR2 SYDVKM. The length of the CDR3 is 14 residues. V shed 6 bases and J 3 bases; nucleotides not matched to a gene: 6. The DNA for the CDR3 is TGTGCCAGCAGGAAGGGGGCGCGGACAGATACGCAGTATTTT. Residues: CASRKGARTDTQYF.

The V call is TRBV7-2, the J call TRBJ1-2; the match to TRBD1 covers 9 bases. The V segment lost 0 bases and the J segment 3 bases; nucleotides outside the gene matches: 5. Germline lookup yields CDR1 SGHTA and CDR2 FQGNSA. CDR3 size: 16 residues. CDR3 nucleotide sequence: TGTGCCAGCAGCTTAGCGTTTCGGGACAGGGACTATGGCTACACCTTC. Amino acid sequence: CASSLAFRDRDYGYTF.

The gene calls are TRBV6-5 and TRBJ2-7, with 9 positions matching TRBD2. This CDR3 has 15 residues. V shed 4 bases, J shed 4 bases, and the junction held 8 bases outside the gene matches. Germline V gives CDR1 MNHEY, CDR2 SVGAGI. Written as DNA, the CDR3 is TGTGCCAGCAGTTTACGGCTAGCGGGGCGGTACGAGCAGTACTTC. It translates to CASSLRLAGRYEQYF.

The rearrangement links TRBV6-1 to TRBJ1-5; no definite D call. Germline lookup yields CDR1 MNHNS and CDR2 SASEGT. The CDR3 spans 13 residues. The V end was cut by 2 bases, the J end by 7 bases, with 9 bases between. In DNA form, the CDR3 reads TGTGCCAGCAGTGAACGGATTGGGCAGCCCCAGCATTTT. It encodes CASSERIGQPQHF.

This clone is a singleton in its sample. This sequence joins TRBV28 and TRBJ2-7; no definite D call. With 4 bases removed from V and 3 bases from J, the gap between germline ends came to 7 bases. This CDR3 region has 12 residues. Germline CDR1 is MDHEN and CDR2 is SYDVKM. In DNA, the CDR3 is TGTGCCAGCAGTTCCATCGTCTACGAGCAGTACTTC. The encoded protein is CASSSIVYEQYF.

The chain uses TRBV19 and TRBJ2-7; 9 bases map to TRBD1. CDR1 and CDR2 (germline): LNHDA, SQIVND (reference sequence). This CDR3 has 15 amino acids. Germline trimming cut 3 bases from V and 6 bases from J; bases unmatched to any gene: 9. The CDR3 region is CASSISGTGLGEQYF. DNA of the CDR3: TGTGCCAGTAGTATCTCCGGGACAGGGTTAGGCGAGCAGTACTTC.

The V gene is TRBV5-4, the J gene TRBJ2-1, with D tentatively TRBD2 (6 bases). Germline V gene data show CDR1 as SGHNT and CDR2 as YYREEE (reference sequence). The CDR3 is 14 residues long. With 1 base removed from V and 7 bases from J, the gap between germline ends came to 12 bases. The CDR3 DNA reads TGTGCCAGCAGCTTGCACGGGAGTAGAAATGAGCAGTTCTTC. Encoded protein: CASSLHGSRNEQFF.

V and J are TRBV27 and TRBJ2-3, with D unresolved. V lost 9 bases and J lost 2, with 12 bases in between. Germline CDR1 reads MNHEY; CDR2 reads SMNVEV (reference sequence). The CDR3 length is 13 residues. The CDR3, as DNA: TGTGCCAGTTATCTCCGCCCCACAGATACGCAGTATTTT. Protein product: CASYLRPTDTQYF.

The genes are TRBV11-2 and TRBJ2-5; 7 bases agree with TRBD2. The junction had 5 bases not matched to a gene; V was cut back by 5 bases and J by 2 bases. Germline lookup yields CDR1 SGHAT and CDR2 FQNNGV. CDR3 length: 14 amino acids. CDR3 region: CASSKRLAQETQYF. The CDR3 DNA sequence: TGTGCCAGCAGCAAACGACTAGCTCAAGAGACCCAGTACTTC.

This rearrangement joins TRBV5-6 to TRBJ1-5, with TRBD1 identical over 7 bases. CDR1 and CDR2 from the germline V gene are SGHDT and YYEEEE. V lost 8 bases to trimming and J lost 0 bases; unmatched junction nucleotides: 14. The CDR3 spans 17 residues. In DNA form, the CDR3 reads TGTGCCAGTTACCGACAGGGAGGGGGGTATAGCAATCAGCCCCAGCATTTT. It encodes CASYRQGGGYSNQPQHF.

This chain joins TRBV29-1 and TRBJ1-2, with 9 bases fitting TRBD1. J lost 1 base, V lost 8 bases, and 5 bases had no gene match. This CDR3 region has 13 residues. Germline CDR1 SQVTM, CDR2 ANQGSEA. CDR3 bases: TGCAGCACTGGGACAGGGAATAACTATGGCTACACCTTC. Amino acids: CSTGTGNNYGYTF. Full variable domain (missing parts from reference TRBV29-1 and TRBJ1-2): SAVISQKPSRDICQRGTSLTIQCQVDSQVTMMFWYRQQPGQSLTLIATANQGSEATYESGFVIDKFPISRPNLTFSTLTVSNMSPEDSSIYLCSTGTGNNYGYTFGSGTRLTVV.